These 21 T cell receptor beta chains share one sample of origin, sequenced in a study of control samples from healthy donors and cancer patients. Assay: immunoSEQ multiplex PCR; the TCRdb copy retains only in-frame clones and omits some. Of around 170,000 clones in the sample, around 90% were seen once. The sample consisted of blood. The receptors here all came from a woman between 25 and 40 years old in good health.

The chain is built from TRBV6-5 and TRBJ1-1, with TRBD1 as a possible D gene (5 bases). Trimming left V 6 bases short and J 9 bases short, with 20 bases between. This CDR3 has 14 residues. Germline V gives CDR1 MNHEY, CDR2 SVGAGI. The CDR3 loop reads CASRMGGGDGKAFF. In DNA form, the CDR3 reads TGTGCCAGCAGGATGGGGGGGGGAGACGGAAAAGCTTTCTTT.

The chain couples TRBV2 to TRBJ1-4, with 8 bases matching TRBD1. The CDR3 has 15 amino acids. With V trimmed by 8 bases and J by 5 bases, 10 bases remained unmatched. The germline V gene has CDR1 SNHLY and CDR2 FYNNEI. CDR3 sequence reads: CASGGQGLANEKLFF. CDR3 DNA sequence: TGTGCCAGCGGTGGACAGGGCTTGGCAAATGAAAAACTGTTTTTT.

The chain combines TRBV6-6 with TRBJ2-1; D might be TRBD1 (6 bases). Germline CDR1 and CDR2: MNHNY and SVGAGI (reference sequence). CDR3 size: 14 residues. Trimming cost V 6 bases and J 6 bases, with 15 bases left between them. The CDR3 sequence: CASRNIQGTNEQFF. CDR3 nucleotide sequence: TGTGCCAGCAGGAACATACAGGGTACCAATGAGCAGTTCTTC.

In this sample, this clone turned up a few times. The chain couples TRBV21-1 to TRBJ1-2; TRBD1, as called in the table, went unchecked against the DNA. TRBV21-1 is a pseudogene locus. The CDR3 loop spans 14 amino acids. CDR3 nucleotides: TGTGCCAGCAGCAAAGTCGCAGGGAACTATGGCTACACCTTC. The encoded protein is CASSKVAGNYGYTF.

The chain couples TRBV30 to TRBJ1-2; D gene uncertain. V was shortened by 1 base and J by 8 bases, with 8 bases between the two germline ends. The CDR3 consists of 11 residues. Germline V lookup: CDR1 GTSNPN, CDR2 SVGIG (reference sequence). CDR3 loop: CAWSDRGGYTF. Here the CDR3 DNA reads TGTGCCTGGAGTGACCGGGGAGGCTACACCTTC.

The V and J genes are TRBV6-6 and TRBJ1-1; D unresolved. V was trimmed by 8 bases and J by 4 bases, leaving 14 bases between them. CDR1 is MNHNY, CDR2 SVGAGI, per germline (reference sequence). This CDR3 is built from 13 residues. Here the CDR3 reads CASGIPSGTEAFF. In DNA form, the CDR3 reads TGTGCCAGCGGCATCCCTTCTGGCACTGAAGCTTTCTTT.

This clone was counted a single time. The V and J genes are TRBV29-1 and TRBJ2-5; the D is unclear. There are 10 residues in the CDR3. The germline gives CDR1 SQVTM, CDR2 ANQGSEA. Trimming took off 4 bases at V and 5 bases at J, with 5 bases between the two ends. CDR3 DNA: TGCAGCGTTGGGCCGGAGACCCAGTACTTC. Translation: CSVGPETQYF. The full variable domain, in which reference TRBV29-1 and TRBJ2-5 provide the parts outside the CDR3, is SAVISQKPSRDICQRGTSLTIQCQVDSQVTMMFWYRQQPGQSLTLIATANQGSEATYESGFVIDKFPISRPNLTFSTLTVSNMSPEDSSIYLCSVGPETQYFGPGTRLLVL.

The rearrangement joins TRBV30 to TRBJ1-4, with 10 bases lining up with TRBD1. The V and J ends lost 2 bases and 10 bases, in that order; junction bases with no gene match: 7. There are 14 residues in the CDR3. Germline loops: CDR1 GTSNPN, CDR2 SVGIG (reference sequence). CDR3 region: CAWSSGTGAVKLFF. DNA of the CDR3: TGTGCCTGGAGTTCTGGGACAGGGGCGGTAAAACTGTTTTTT.

The genes are TRBV29-1 and TRBJ2-7; D could derive from TRBD1 or TRBD2 (6 bases each). Germline CDR1 and CDR2: SQVTM and ANQGSEA. V lost 7 bases and J 7 bases, leaving 20 bases between the germline ends. This CDR3 has 13 amino acids. CDR3 protein: CSADGTGRGEQYF. Written as DNA, the CDR3 is TGCAGCGCCGACGGCACAGGGCGGGGAGAGCAGTACTTC.

About this clone: A read error may account for a junction end that differs from germline. The rearrangement uses TRBV7-9 and TRBJ2-2; TRBD1 might be the D (6 bases). The CDR3 sequence is 15 residues long. Germline CDR1 reads SEHNR; CDR2 reads FQNEAQ (reference sequence). The CDR3: CASRLGGIDTGELFF. DNA of the CDR3: TGTGCCAGCAGATTAGGGGGTATCGACACCGGGGAGCTGTTTTTT.

This clone was recorded a few times. This chain connects TRBV6-4 to TRBJ2-2, with D hard to call. CDR1 and CDR2 (germline): MRHNA, SNTAGT. Trimming stripped 0 bases from V and 6 bases from J, with 14 bases between. The CDR3 has 16 residues. The CDR3 region has the DNA TGTGCCAGCAGTGACTCATATTCAGTAGGGTCCGGGGAGCTGTTTTTT. Translated: CASSDSYSVGSGELFF.

V gene TRBV28 combines with J gene TRBJ2-5; no firm D call. The V and J ends lost 2 bases and 0 bases respectively, with 4 bases between them. The CDR3 has 13 amino acids. The germline CDR1 and CDR2 sequences are MDHEN and SYDVKM. The CDR3 DNA is TGTGCCAGCAGTTTAGCGGACCAAGAGACCCAGTACTTC. Its protein is CASSLADQETQYF.

The chain combines TRBV19 with TRBJ2-1; 13 nucleotides align to TRBD2. CDR3 length equals 16 residues. CDR1 is LNHDA, CDR2 SQIVND, per germline (reference sequence). The V gene end was trimmed by 7 bases and the J gene end by 9 bases; junction bases not matched to a gene: 12. The CDR3 is CASTAGTSGITLEQFF. The CDR3 nucleotides are TGTGCCAGTACTGCCGGGACTAGCGGGATCACTCTTGAGCAGTTCTTC.

The rearrangement links TRBV3-1 (or the pseudogene TRBV3-2) to TRBJ2-5; TRBD2 aligns across 8 bases. The CDR3 sequence is 15 residues long. Trimming at V came to 8 bases and at J to 5 bases, leaving 13 bases not matched to a gene. Germline V lookup: CDR1 LGHDT, CDR2 YNNKEL (reference sequence). CDR3 protein: CASGGAGGLGETQYF. The CDR3 DNA reads TGTGCCAGCGGAGGGGCGGGAGGATTGGGGGAGACCCAGTACTTC.

V is TRBV3-1 (or the pseudogene TRBV3-2) and J is TRBJ2-2; D is ambiguous. Per the germline V gene, CDR1 is LGHDT and CDR2 is YNNKEL (reference sequence). Trimming took off 1 base at V and 5 bases at J, with 8 bases between the two ends. CDR3 size: 14 residues. The CDR3 loop is CASSQGSQTGELFF. For the CDR3, the DNA is TGTGCCAGCAGCCAAGGTTCACAAACCGGGGAGCTGTTTTTT.

This clone was picked up a small number of times. The rearrangement links TRBV7-9 to TRBJ2-7; D remains unclear. Trimming cost V 4 bases and J 0 bases, with 10 bases left between them. Germline CDR1 reads SEHNR; CDR2 reads FQNEAQ (reference sequence). The CDR3 is 14 residues long. The DNA of the CDR3 is TGTGCCAGCAGCTCCTCCCTGTACTCCTACGAGCAGTACTTC. The encoded protein is CASSSSLYSYEQYF.

V gene TRBV27 combines with J gene TRBJ1-2; D unclear. This CDR3 spans 15 amino acids. V gave up 6 bases and J gave up 3 bases, with 17 bases separating them. Germline CDR1 MNHEY, CDR2 SMNVEV (reference sequence). The CDR3 DNA sequence: TGTGCCAGCAGATCAAAACCCGGGAGCTACTATGGCTACACCTTC. Protein: CASRSKPGSYYGYTF.

V gene TRBV4-2 combines with J gene TRBJ2-1; 11 bases map to TRBD2. The germline CDR1 and CDR2 sequences are LGHNA and YNFKEQ. The CDR3 loop spans 17 amino acids. The V gene end was trimmed by 3 bases and the J gene end by 4 bases; junction bases not matched to a gene: 8. The CDR3 sequence: CASSQATTSGGYNEQFF. As DNA, the CDR3 is TGTGCCAGCAGCCAGGCTACTACTAGCGGGGGATACAATGAGCAGTTCTTC.

The rearrangement links TRBV5-1 to TRBJ2-2; D not resolved. CDR1 is SGHRS and CDR2 is YFSETQ in the germline V gene. The CDR3 runs to 15 residues. Trimming took 4 bases from V and 2 from J, leaving 12 bases between them. The CDR3 DNA reads as TGCGCCAGCAGCCAGAGGACGGACAACACCGGGGAGCTGTTTTTT. Its translation: CASSQRTDNTGELFF.

This clone appeared a single time. The CDR3 here is CASSPGGPSSYNEQFF. For the CDR3, the DNA is TGTGCCAGCAGCCCAGGGGGCCCCAGCTCCTACAATGAGCAGTTCTTC. The chain has TRBV5-4 and TRBJ2-1; 8 bases fit TRBD1. The V gene end was trimmed by 4 bases and the J gene end by 0 bases; junction bases not matched to a gene: 6. CDR1 is SGHNT, CDR2 YYREEE, per germline (reference sequence). This CDR3 contains 16 residues.

This chain links TRBV6-5 with TRBJ2-7; tentatively, D is TRBD2 (6 bases). V lost 6 bases, J lost 4 bases, and 16 bases lay in between. The CDR3 is 14 amino acids. Germline values: CDR1 MNHEY, CDR2 SVGAGI. CDR3 sequence: CASSVIPGTYEQYF. DNA for the CDR3: TGTGCCAGCAGCGTCATTCCCGGGACTTACGAGCAGTACTTC.